Sequencing of this T cell receptor (beta chain) was carried out in a study of identifying expanded T cells in peripheral blood. The table came from immunoSEQ multiplex PCR; TCRdb's copy has only in-frame clones and leaves some out. The top ten clones hold around 3% of a sample with tens of thousands of clones, 89% of them seen once. The V gene lost 4 bases and the J gene lost 2 bases, with 12 bases spanning the gap. Germline-derived CDR1 and CDR2 are SGHRS and YFSETQ. The CDR3 is made up of 14 amino acids. During the collection period, no donor immune events like infections were recorded. General study points: Variance in clone template counts between approximately 2-week samples significantly increased with total template count across all healthy donors. Over around two and four weeks, about 16 and 20 clones changed, versus around 1.2 between replicates.

This clone turned up a few times. Its antigen is unidentified. This same CDR3 is encoded by further DNA sequences in the sample. The chain couples TRBV5-1 to TRBJ1-1; a weak D match, TRBD1 (5 bases). The sample comprised blood. This TCR was sampled from a person aged 18-69 years in good health. CDR3 loop: CASSGDGGNTEAFF. In nucleotides, the CDR3 is TGCGCCAGCAGCGGGGACGGGGGAAACACTGAAGCTTTCTTT.